This T cell receptor beta chain derives from a study of blood T cell repertoires in COVID-19. Whole-study context: COVID-19 samples collected from the United States, Italy and Spain covered acute and convalescent phases.

Germline values: CDR1 SGHRS, CDR2 YFSETQ. Trimming took 4 bases from V and 4 from J; bases not matched to a gene: 1. The CDR3 is made up of 12 amino acids. Per the study methods: Amplification of reference gene primers provided the estimated nucleated cell counts. Generated by immunoSEQ multiplex PCR, the TCRdb table keeps only in-frame clones and is missing some. V, J and clone size were drawn from that table, and D and trimming were deduced from the DNA. The sample has some 150,000 clones; about 79% are singletons. In its sample, this clone was seen once. The sequenced sample was peripheral blood. V gene TRBV5-1 combines with J gene TRBJ1-2; 7 bases are a match to TRBD1. This TCR was sampled from a woman aged 60-75 years with acute or convalescent COVID-19. CDR3 protein: CASSRDSYGYTF. As DNA, the CDR3 is TGCGCCAGCAGCCGGGACAGCTATGGCTACACCTTC.